The T cell receptor beta chain under discussion was sequenced for a study of T cell clones after liver transplantation. Study summary: Apart from three HCV-positive recipients, transplants were for non-autoimmune, non-viral reasons. Subjects received no induction therapy and standard immunosuppression until randomization at 12-24 months post-transplant. Blood was drawn pre-transplant, before withdrawal, and after full or failed withdrawal.

Germline V gene lookup returns CDR1 SGHTA and CDR2 FQGTGA. CDR3 length: 14 residues. Trimming took 1 base from V and 5 from J, leaving 11 bases between them. Clones were sequenced by immunoSEQ multiplex PCR, and TCRdb holds only the in-frame ones, with some missing. The sample records over 50,000 clones, less than 85% being singletons. Thawed unstimulated PBMCs were FACS-sorted by CD3, CD4 and CD8 into two populations. This clonotype was obtained from a human donor who received a liver transplant. The chain combines TRBV7-3 with TRBJ1-1; D is possibly TRBD1 (6 bases). Specimen: CD4+ T cells from blood, collected before liver transplant. For the CDR3, the DNA is TGTGCCAGCAGCTTAATGGGGGCATCTACTGAAGCTTTCTTT. Its protein product is CASSLMGASTEAFF.